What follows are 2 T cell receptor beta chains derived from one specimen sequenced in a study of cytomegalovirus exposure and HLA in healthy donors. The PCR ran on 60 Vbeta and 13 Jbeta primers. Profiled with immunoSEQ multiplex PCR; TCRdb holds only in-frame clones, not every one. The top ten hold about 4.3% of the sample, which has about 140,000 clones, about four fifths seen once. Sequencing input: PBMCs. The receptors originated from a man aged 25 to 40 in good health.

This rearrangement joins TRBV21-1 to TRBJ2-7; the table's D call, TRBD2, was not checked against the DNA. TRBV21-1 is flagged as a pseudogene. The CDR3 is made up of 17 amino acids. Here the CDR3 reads CASSPRTSGRGGRGQYF. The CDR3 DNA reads TGTGCCAGCAGCCCACGGACTAGCGGGAGAGGAGGACGTGGGCAGTACTTC.

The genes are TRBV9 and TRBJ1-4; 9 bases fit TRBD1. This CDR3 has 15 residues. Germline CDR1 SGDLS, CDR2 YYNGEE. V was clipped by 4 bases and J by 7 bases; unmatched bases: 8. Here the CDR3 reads CASSSTGGFSEKLFF. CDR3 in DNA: TGTGCCAGCAGCTCAACAGGGGGCTTTAGTGAAAAACTGTTTTTT.